Below are 26 T cell receptor beta chains sequenced from a single sample in a study of blood T cell repertoires in COVID-19. TCRdb's table, derived via immunoSEQ multiplex PCR, lists solely in-frame clones and lacks some. The repertoire holds roughly 460,000 clones, with roughly 90% as singletons. The material sequenced was peripheral blood. The origin of the receptors is a man aged 18 to 29 with COVID-19, enrolled during active disease.

This clone was seen once. The V and J genes are TRBV3-1 (or the pseudogene TRBV3-2) and TRBJ2-7; 11 bases line up with TRBD1. The CDR3 loop spans 18 amino acids. Germline V gene lookup returns CDR1 LGHDT and CDR2 YNNKEL (reference sequence). Unmatched junction bases numbered 11, after V lost 0 bases and J lost 4 bases. The CDR3 region is CASSQDPRTGGSEYEQYF. CDR3 DNA: TGTGCCAGCAGCCAAGATCCTAGGACAGGGGGCAGCGAGTACGAGCAGTACTTC.

The V call is TRBV5-8, the J call TRBJ2-7, with D possibly being TRBD1 (6 bases). This CDR3 spans 14 amino acids. Trimming took off 1 base at V and 2 bases at J, with 10 bases between the two ends. The germline V gene has CDR1 SGHTS and CDR2 YDEGEE. The CDR3 loop reads CASSLPGDPYEQYF. The CDR3 coding sequence is TGTGCCAGCAGCTTGCCAGGGGACCCCTACGAGCAGTACTTC.

The V call is TRBV6-5, the J call TRBJ1-5, with 7 bases identical to TRBD1. CDR3 length: 12 amino acids. V was clipped by 6 bases and J by 8 bases; unmatched bases: 4. Germline V gives CDR1 MNHEY, CDR2 SVGAGI. CDR3 loop: CASRTGLEPQHF. For the CDR3, the DNA is TGTGCCAGCAGGACAGGGTTAGAGCCCCAGCATTTT.

V is TRBV7-2 and J is TRBJ2-1; D might be TRBD1 (5 bases). The CDR3 contains 13 residues. The germline V gene encodes CDR1 SGHTA and CDR2 FQGNSA. V was cut by 5 bases and J by 4 bases, with 9 bases left in between. CDR3 loop: CASSTRTYNEQFF. In DNA, the CDR3 is TGTGCCAGCAGCACCCGGACATACAATGAGCAGTTCTTC.

The sample holds one count of this clone. The J gene is TRBJ2-4, the V gene TRBV5-5; a possible D gene is TRBD2 (6 bases). The length of the CDR3 is 14 residues. V was cut by 0 bases and J by 6 bases, with 10 bases left in between. Germline CDR1 is SGHKS and CDR2 is YYEKEE (reference sequence). CDR3 bases: TGTGCCAGCAGCTTGGCCCCGGGGGTAAACATTCAGTACTTC. Its translation: CASSLAPGVNIQYF. The entire variable domain, with the rest obtained from reference TRBV5-5 and TRBJ2-4, is as follows: DAGVTQSPTHLIKTRGQQVTLRCSPISGHKSVSWYQQVLGQGPQFIFQYYEKEERGRGNFPDRFSARQFPNYSSELNVNALLLGDSALYLCASSLAPGVNIQYFGAGTRLSVL.

The CDR3 DNA sequence: TGTGCCAGCAGCCGAGTCTGGAATGCTAGCGGGAATAGGAAAAACGAGCAGTACTTC. Its translation: CASSRVWNASGNRKNEQYF. The chain combines TRBV7-6 with TRBJ2-7; 9 bases map to TRBD2. The germline gives CDR1 SGHVS, CDR2 FNYEAQ. The CDR3 has 19 amino acids. V was pared by 5 bases and J by 5 bases, with 22 bases of the junction left unmatched.

This clone appeared a few times. The chain has TRBV6-6 and TRBJ2-2; D possibly corresponds to TRBD1 (6 bases). This CDR3 is 13 amino acids long. V lost 7 bases, J lost 2 bases, and 8 bases lay in between. Per germline, CDR1 MNHNY and CDR2 SVGAGI (reference sequence). The CDR3 loop reads CASKDSNTGELFF. CDR3 nucleotides: TGTGCCAGCAAGGACAGTAACACCGGGGAGCTGTTTTTT.

The chain uses TRBV2 and TRBJ1-4; TRBD1 is a possible D gene (6 bases). Germline CDR1 reads SNHLY; CDR2 reads FYNNEI. V lost 6 bases and J lost 5, with 16 bases in between. The CDR3 has 15 amino acids. The CDR3 sequence is CASSPRLTGNEKLFF. The CDR3 DNA sequence: TGTGCCAGCAGCCCCCGTCTCACAGGGAATGAAAAACTGTTTTTT.

The rearrangement joins TRBV3-1 (or the pseudogene TRBV3-2) to TRBJ1-4; TRBD1 is a possible D gene (6 bases). Germline loops: CDR1 LGHDT, CDR2 YNNKEL (reference sequence). CDR3 length: 18 residues. V lost 1 base and J 0 bases, leaving 15 bases between the germline ends. This chain's CDR3 is CASSQVSGVRSTNEKLFF. The CDR3 DNA follows: TGTGCCAGCAGCCAAGTATCAGGGGTGCGGTCAACTAATGAAAAACTGTTTTTT.

The chain is built from TRBV11-3 and TRBJ2-7, with D perhaps TRBD2 (7 bases). This CDR3 has 12 amino acids. The germline V gene has CDR1 SGHNT and CDR2 YENEEA. The V gene lost 5 bases and the J gene lost 6 bases, with 11 bases spanning the gap. CDR3 in amino acids: CASSPGGLEQYF. The DNA of the CDR3 is TGTGCCAGCAGCCCCGGGGGGCTCGAGCAGTACTTC.

The J gene is TRBJ2-2, the V gene TRBV7-6; D is possibly TRBD2 (6 bases). Germline CDR1 SGHVS, CDR2 FNYEAQ. The CDR3 spans 16 residues. Trimming pared 5 bases from V and 7 bases from J, leaving 20 bases between. The CDR3 nucleotides are TGTGCCAGCAGCCCCGCCCCGGAGGGGCAGGGCGGGGAGCTGTTTTTT. Translating gives CASSPAPEGQGGELFF.

V usage is TRBV12-3 or TRBV12-4 and J usage is TRBJ2-3; possibly TRBD1 for D (6 bases). The V gene lost 4 bases and the J gene lost 1 base, with 6 bases spanning the gap. CDR3 size: 13 residues. This CDR3 is CASSSGGTDTQYF. The CDR3 DNA is TGTGCCAGCAGTTCAGGGGGCACAGATACGCAGTATTTT.

The gene calls are TRBV18 and TRBJ1-2; perhaps TRBD1 as D (5 bases). This CDR3 has 19 amino acids. The germline gives CDR1 KGHSH, CDR2 LQKENI. V was trimmed by 2 bases and J by 8 bases, leaving 30 bases between them. CDR3 in amino acids: CASSPGRTIGQMSSRGYTF. CDR3 bases: TGTGCCAGCTCACCAGGAAGAACCATAGGACAAATGTCATCTCGGGGCTACACCTTC.

The V call is TRBV29-1, the J call TRBJ2-1; 11 positions match TRBD2. Germline V CDR1 and CDR2: SQVTM, ANQGSEA. Germline trimming cut 6 bases from V and 9 bases from J; bases unmatched to any gene: 7. This CDR3 has 13 amino acids. In nucleotides, the CDR3 is TGCAGCGTATTTACTAGCGGGAGTCGTGAGCAGTTCTTC. It specifies CSVFTSGSREQFF.

The rearrangement joins TRBV11-2 to TRBJ2-1; D is unresolved. Germline CDR1 is SGHAT and CDR2 is FQNNGV. CDR3 length equals 12 residues. Trimming left V 5 bases short and J 8 bases short, with 10 bases between. The CDR3 DNA reads TGTGCCAGCAGCCCCTATAGAGATGAGCAGTTCTTC. Amino acid sequence: CASSPYRDEQFF.

V is TRBV27 and J is TRBJ1-6; D gene ambiguous. CDR1 MNHEY and CDR2 SMNVEV come from the germline V gene (reference sequence). Trimming shortened V by 8 bases and J by 1 base, and 12 bases separated the two germline ends. The CDR3 is made up of 15 amino acids. CDR3 amino acids: CASSIGGSYNSPLHF. CDR3 nucleotides: TGTGCCAGCTCGATAGGAGGGTCCTATAATTCACCCCTCCACTTT.

This sequence joins TRBV29-1 and TRBJ1-2; weak D call: TRBD1 (6 bases). The CDR3 runs 12 residues. V lost 6 bases to trimming and J lost 6 bases, with 14 bases between them. The germline CDR1 and CDR2 sequences are SQVTM and ANQGSEA. The CDR3 loop is CSVEGGRHGYTF. The CDR3 nucleotides are TGCAGCGTCGAGGGGGGGAGACATGGCTACACCTTC. The variable domain in full, with the rest retrieved from reference TRBV29-1 and TRBJ1-2, is SAVISQKPSRDICQRGTSLTIQCQVDSQVTMMFWYRQQPGQSLTLIATANQGSEATYESGFVIDKFPISRPNLTFSTLTVSNMSPEDSSIYLCSVEGGRHGYTFGSGTRLTVV.

CDR3 coding DNA: TGTGCCAGCAGCGTAGGACTAGCGGCTTCCTACGAGCAGTACTTC. This sequence encodes CASSVGLAASYEQYF. The chain links TRBV9 to TRBJ2-7; the match to TRBD2 covers 9 bases. V was pared by 0 bases and J by 1 base, with 2 bases of the junction left unmatched. This CDR3 comprises 15 residues. The germline V gene encodes CDR1 SGDLS and CDR2 YYNGEE.

The rearrangement links TRBV19 to TRBJ1-5, with D tentatively TRBD1 (5 bases). CDR3 size: 14 residues. Trimming took off 1 base at V and 4 bases at J, with 8 bases between the two ends. The V gene's germline CDR1 is LNHDA and CDR2 SQIVND (reference sequence). This CDR3 is CASSIGTQNQPQHF. The CDR3, as DNA: TGTGCCAGTAGTATAGGGACACAAAATCAGCCCCAGCATTTT.

The chain uses TRBV18 and TRBJ2-3, with 9 bases matching TRBD2. The CDR3 spans 16 residues. V gave up 1 base and J gave up 9 bases; unmatched junction bases: 11. Germline-derived CDR1 and CDR2 are KGHSH and LQKENI. CDR3 sequence (DNA): TGTGCCAGCTCACCACGGGAAGCGGGGAGCGGGGGGACGCAGTATTTT. Encoded protein: CASSPREAGSGGTQYF.

CDR3 in amino acids: CASSPLASGSDEQYF. For the CDR3, the DNA is TGTGCCAGCAGCCCCCTGGCTAGCGGATCAGACGAGCAGTACTTC. The gene calls are TRBV7-9 and TRBJ2-7; 7 nucleotides align to TRBD2. Per germline, CDR1 SEHNR and CDR2 FQNEAQ (reference sequence). CDR3 length: 15 residues. The V segment lost 5 bases and the J segment 5 bases; nucleotides outside the gene matches: 12.

The V gene is TRBV5-4, the J gene TRBJ2-2, with 7 bases lining up with TRBD2. CDR1 is SGHNT, CDR2 YYREEE, per germline (reference sequence). J lost 2 bases, V lost 6 bases, and 7 bases had no gene match. This CDR3 spans 15 amino acids. The CDR3 DNA reads TGTGCCAGCACAACCACTAGCGATAACACCGGGGAGCTGTTTTTT. Residues: CASTTTSDNTGELFF.

In DNA form, the CDR3 reads TGTGCCAGCAGTGAAGTACAGACCCTCTATGGCTACACCTTC. Translating it yields CASSEVQTLYGYTF. The chain joins TRBV2 to TRBJ1-2; D gene ambiguous. Germline V gene lookup returns CDR1 SNHLY and CDR2 FYNNEI. V was shortened by 1 base and J by 4 bases, with 10 bases between the two germline ends. The CDR3 has 14 residues.

V is TRBV20-1 and J is TRBJ2-7, with D unclear. Germline-derived CDR1 and CDR2 are DFQATT and SNEGSKA (reference sequence). V was clipped by 6 bases and J by 4 bases, with 10 bases between them. The CDR3 contains 11 residues. CDR3: CSAITRYEQYF. The CDR3 DNA is TGCAGTGCCATCACTCGGTACGAGCAGTACTTC.

V gene TRBV2 combines with J gene TRBJ2-1; D ambiguous. V gave up 7 bases and J gave up 7 bases, with 8 bases separating them. Germline V gives CDR1 SNHLY, CDR2 FYNNEI. CDR3 length equals 11 residues. The CDR3 is CASNLRNEQFF. The CDR3, as DNA: TGTGCCAGCAACCTAAGAAATGAGCAGTTCTTC.

The chain employs TRBV7-9 and TRBJ2-2, with no clear D. V lost 3 bases to trimming and J lost 3 bases, with 14 bases between them. The CDR3 consists of 16 residues. Germline V lookup: CDR1 SEHNR, CDR2 FQNEAQ (reference sequence). CDR3 sequence: CASSFDSRFDTGELFF. The CDR3 nucleotides read TGTGCCAGCAGCTTCGATAGTCGGTTCGACACCGGGGAGCTGTTTTTT.